A single sample gave rise to the 8 T cell receptor beta chains below, sequenced in a study of blood T cell repertoires in COVID-19 (dated by TCRdb to 2020 to 2021). Library preparation was by the immunoSEQ multiplex PCR assay. TCRdb holds this immuneACCESS table with in-frame rearrangements only. Some clones are missing; in checked studies, unresolved V genes explain under half, and the rest has no known cause. In all, the sample holds roughly 330,000 clones, and 70% to 90% of those were seen once. The ten largest clonotypes hold about 10% of the sample. Material for sequencing was PBMCs or T cells enriched from blood (not recorded which). The receptors here all came from a woman between 18 and 29 years old who had recovered from COVID-19.

The V and J genes are TRBV13 and TRBJ2-1; D gene uncertain. The CDR3 contains 13 residues. V dropped 1 base and J dropped 5 bases, with 6 bases sitting between them. The germline V gene has CDR1 PRHDT and CDR2 FYEKMQ (reference sequence). CDR3 DNA sequence: TGTGCCAGCAGCTTAGAGGAGAACAATGAGCAGTTCTTC. Translation: CASSLEENNEQFF.

This CDR3 reads CASSIGDRVEAFF. The DNA for the CDR3 is TGTGCCAGCAGTATCGGGGACAGGGTAGAAGCTTTCTTT. The chain carries TRBV12-3 or TRBV12-4 and TRBJ1-1, with 9 positions matching TRBD1. The CDR3 contains 13 residues. V lost 5 bases and J lost 8; bases outside the gene matches: 6.

V usage is TRBV5-5 and J usage is TRBJ1-5; the D gene is possibly TRBD1 (5 bases). Germline CDR1 is SGHKS and CDR2 is YYEKEE (reference sequence). Trimming stripped 2 bases from V and 1 base from J, with 10 bases between. The CDR3 runs 15 residues. The CDR3 here is CASSLGHLSNQPQHF. The CDR3 bases are TGTGCCAGCAGCTTAGGACATCTCAGCAATCAGCCCCAGCATTTT.

The genes are TRBV27 and TRBJ1-5; 10 positions match TRBD1. Germline lookup yields CDR1 MNHEY and CDR2 SMNVEV (reference sequence). V was pared by 3 bases and J by 2 bases, with 1 base of the junction left unmatched. This CDR3 is built from 15 residues. The CDR3, as DNA: TGTGCCAGCAGTTTGGGGACAGGGGGCAATCAGCCCCAGCATTTT. Protein sequence: CASSLGTGGNQPQHF.

V usage is TRBV10-3 and J usage is TRBJ1-2; 7 bases align to TRBD1. In germline, CDR1 is ENHRY, CDR2 SYGVKD. The CDR3 length is 15 residues. Unmatched junction bases numbered 5, after V lost 0 bases and J lost 4 bases. CDR3 DNA: TGTGCCATCAGTGAGTCTAGGGGGCGAAGCTATGGCTACACCTTC. Encoded protein: CAISESRGRSYGYTF.

The chain couples TRBV7-3 to TRBJ2-7; TRBD1 matches 12 bases. CDR3 length equals 15 residues. The trim removed 2 bases at V and 5 bases at J, leaving 4 bases unmatched. Germline V lookup: CDR1 SGHTA, CDR2 FQGTGA. CDR3 residues: CASSLYGTGGHEQYF. CDR3 in DNA: TGTGCCAGCAGCTTATACGGGACAGGGGGCCACGAGCAGTACTTC.

The chain uses TRBV11-2 and TRBJ2-5; D not resolved. CDR1 SGHAT and CDR2 FQNNGV come from the germline V gene. V was pared by 5 bases and J by 3 bases, with 28 bases between. The CDR3 is made up of 19 amino acids. Here the CDR3 reads CASSRTGLAHGSLKETQYF. For the CDR3, the DNA is TGTGCCAGCAGCCGAACGGGTCTGGCTCATGGCAGCCTGAAAGAGACCCAGTACTTC.

J is TRBJ2-1 and V is TRBV6-6; a weak D match, TRBD2 (6 bases). The germline gives CDR1 MNHNY, CDR2 SVGAGI (reference sequence). The germline V and J ends were trimmed by 7 bases and 1 base, with 17 bases remaining between them. This CDR3 contains 16 residues. The DNA of the CDR3 is TGTGCCAGCACCCCCGGAGGGGTAAGGTCCTACAATGAGCAGTTCTTC. The encoded protein is CASTPGGVRSYNEQFF.